This TCR beta chain was found in a study of identical twins. The table lists this clonotype with many counts. The antigen remains undetermined. Whole-study findings and limits: Sequences that were out-of-frame, alpha and twin-shared displayed an excess of low generation probability.

TCRdb redid the calling of the 5' RACE reads with MiXCR, one entry per CDR3 protein. The table has some 270,000 distinct CDR3 sequences, approximately 8.6% seen once. The CDR3 spans 20 residues. Germline assignment: CDR1 LGHNA and CDR2 YSLEER. V was shortened by 0 bases and J by 4 bases, with 26 bases between the two germline ends. These same data were also listed under a study on yellow fever vaccine responses in identical twins.

Sequenced material: CD8+ T cells sorted from blood. The receptor was isolated from a woman younger than 30 in good health. The genes are TRBV4-3 and TRBJ2-3; maybe TRBD2 (6 bases). The CDR3 nucleotides read TGCGCCAGCAGCCAAGATCACGTGGTGAGGACTAACGGTGGCGCAGATACGCAGTATTTT. It encodes CASSQDHVVRTNGGADTQYF.